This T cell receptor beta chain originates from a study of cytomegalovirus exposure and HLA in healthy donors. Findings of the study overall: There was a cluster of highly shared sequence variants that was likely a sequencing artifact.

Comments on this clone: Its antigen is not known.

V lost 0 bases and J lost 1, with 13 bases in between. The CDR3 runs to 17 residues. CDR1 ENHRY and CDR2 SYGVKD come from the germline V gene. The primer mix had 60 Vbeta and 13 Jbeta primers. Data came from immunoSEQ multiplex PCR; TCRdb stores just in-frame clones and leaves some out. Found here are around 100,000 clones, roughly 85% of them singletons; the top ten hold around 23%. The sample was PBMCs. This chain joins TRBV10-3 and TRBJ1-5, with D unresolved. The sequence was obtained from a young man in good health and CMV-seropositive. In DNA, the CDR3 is TGTGCCATCAGTGAGTCCCTGGGGAGGGCCAGCAATCAGCCCCAGCATTTT. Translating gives CAISESLGRASNQPQHF.